This TCR beta chain originates from a study of Ad26.COV2.S vaccination and SARS-CoV-2 variants. Study-wide background: Ad26.COV2.S, an intramuscular injection, was given once or twice 56 days apart.

The data were produced by immunoSEQ multiplex PCR, yet TCRdb's version contains in-frame clones alone and is incomplete. The data contain fewer than 400,000 clones, 75% to 90% of them singletons. V gave up 0 bases and J gave up 5 bases; unmatched junction bases: 13. Germline CDR1 is MNHEY and CDR2 is SMNVEV (reference sequence). This CDR3 is 19 amino acids long. Regarding treatment: around 19 received Ad26.COV2.S at low or high dose, single or two shots; a few received placebo; per-sample allocation not given. Collection of samples fell on day 63 after the first vaccine or placebo injection. This TCR was recovered from a person between 18 and 65 years old who received the Ad26.COV2.S COVID-19 vaccine or a placebo. The sequences come from peripheral blood, collected in a trial of Ad26.COV2.S vaccine versus placebo. The chain carries TRBV27 and TRBJ1-4; 9 bases match TRBD1. The CDR3 DNA reads TGTGCCAGCAGTTTATCGGGACAGGGCCCCCTGACCCCAAATGAAAAACTGTTTTTT. Protein sequence: CASSLSGQGPLTPNEKLFF.